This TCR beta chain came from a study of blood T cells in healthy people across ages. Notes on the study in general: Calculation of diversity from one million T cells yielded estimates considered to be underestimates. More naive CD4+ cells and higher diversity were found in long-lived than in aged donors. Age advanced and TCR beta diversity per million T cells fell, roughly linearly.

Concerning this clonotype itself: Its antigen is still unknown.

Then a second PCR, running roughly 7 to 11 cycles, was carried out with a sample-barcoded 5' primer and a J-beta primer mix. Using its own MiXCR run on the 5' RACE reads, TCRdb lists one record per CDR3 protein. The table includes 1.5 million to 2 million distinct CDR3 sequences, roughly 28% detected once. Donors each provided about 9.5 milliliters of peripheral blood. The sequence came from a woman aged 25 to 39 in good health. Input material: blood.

Here the CDR3 DNA reads TGCAGTGCTAGGTTTCTCATCACAGATACGCAGTATTTT. It translates to CSARFLITDTQYF. The chain combines TRBV20-1 with TRBJ2-3; unclear D gene. CDR1 is DFQATT and CDR2 is SNEGSKA in the germline V gene (reference sequence). There are 13 residues in the CDR3. The ends were cut back, 3 bases at V and 2 bases at J, with 9 bases in the middle.